This is a list of T cell receptor beta chains from one sample in a study of high-grade serous ovarian cancer treatment subgroups. Assay used: immunoSEQ multiplex PCR; TCRdb lists only in-frame clones, some missing. In the table there are thousands of clones, 69% of which are singletons. The sample taken for sequencing was tumor tissue. Receptor source: a human donor with high-grade serous ovarian cancer. Both conserved end residues are part of each CDR3. Fields, in order: J gene, D gene, V gene, clone size, CDR3 protein, CDR3 DNA. A D gene is named only where the DNA matches it firmly. The listing skips clone size in some rows; elsewhere it reads once, few, many or a size class.

J gene: TRBJ1-6
D gene: NA
V gene: TRBV11-2
clone size: NA
CDR3 protein: CASSSLSPRFSSYNSPLHF
CDR3 DNA: TGTGCCAGCAGCTCCCTTTCGCCAAGGTTCAGCTCCTATAATTCACCCCTCCACTTT

J gene: TRBJ2-2
D gene: NA
V gene: TRBV6-1
clone size: NA
CDR3 protein: CASSEYPPDGTGELFF
CDR3 DNA: TGTGCCAGCAGTGAATACCCACCGGACGGGACCGGGGAGCTGTTTTTT

J gene: TRBJ1-1
D gene: NA
V gene: TRBV4-3
clone size: NA
CDR3 protein: CASSQGHMNTEAFF
CDR3 DNA: TGCGCCAGCAGCCAAGGACACATGAACACTGAAGCTTTCTTT

J gene: TRBJ2-2
D gene: TRBD1
V gene: TRBV10-1
clone size: NA
CDR3 protein: CASSDRQGVTNTGELFF
CDR3 DNA: TGCGCCAGCAGTGATCGACAGGGGGTGACGAACACCGGGGAGCTGTTTTTT

J gene: TRBJ2-5
D gene: NA
V gene: TRBV7-2
clone size: NA
CDR3 protein: CASSSRQTQETQYF
CDR3 DNA: TGTGCCAGCAGCTCTCGACAGACGCAAGAGACCCAGTACTTC

J gene: TRBJ1-6
D gene: NA
V gene: TRBV7-9
clone size: few
CDR3 protein: CASSLDSPLHF
CDR3 DNA: TGTGCCAGCAGCTTAGACTCACCCCTCCACTTT

J gene: TRBJ1-2
D gene: TRBD1
V gene: TRBV5-1
clone size: few
CDR3 protein: CASSLETGRGYTF
CDR3 DNA: TGCGCCAGCAGCTTGGAGACAGGGCGAGGCTACACCTTC

J gene: TRBJ2-5
D gene: NA
V gene: TRBV7-9
clone size: NA
CDR3 protein: CASSPPGGDGTQYF
CDR3 DNA: TGTGCCAGCAGCCCCCCCGGGGGCGACGGGACCCAGTACTTC

J gene: TRBJ1-6
D gene: TRBD1
V gene: TRBV19
clone size: few
CDR3 protein: CASSITQGARSPLHF
CDR3 DNA: TGTGCCAGTAGTATCACACAGGGGGCAAGATCACCCCTCCACTTT

J gene: TRBJ1-4
D gene: TRBD1
V gene: TRBV9
clone size: NA
CDR3 protein: CASSFRQGSNEKLFF
CDR3 DNA: TGTGCCAGCAGCTTCCGACAGGGCTCTAATGAAAAACTGTTTTTT

J gene: TRBJ2-7
D gene: TRBD1
V gene: TRBV4-3
clone size: NA
CDR3 protein: CASSQDGLDRGYEQYF
CDR3 DNA: TGCGCCAGCAGCCAAGATGGGTTAGACAGGGGTTACGAGCAGTACTTC

J gene: TRBJ1-1
D gene: NA
V gene: TRBV29-1
clone size: once
CDR3 protein: CSVGGPTNTEAFF
CDR3 DNA: TGCAGCGTTGGAGGGCCCACGAACACTGAAGCTTTCTTT

J gene: TRBJ2-2
D gene: TRBD2
V gene: TRBV7-2
clone size: once
CDR3 protein: CASSFTGTSGGAAGELFF
CDR3 DNA: TGTGCCAGCAGTTTCACCGGGACTAGCGGGGGGGCAGCCGGGGAGCTGTTTTTT

J gene: TRBJ2-3
D gene: TRBD2
V gene: TRBV10-2
clone size: NA
CDR3 protein: CASKGLVGTDTQYF
CDR3 DNA: TGCGCCAGCAAGGGACTAGTGGGGACAGATACGCAGTATTTT

J gene: TRBJ2-3
D gene: NA
V gene: TRBV2
clone size: NA
CDR3 protein: CASSGEEGLSTDTQYF
CDR3 DNA: TGTGCCAGCAGTGGAGAAGAGGGCTTAAGCACAGATACGCAGTATTTT

J gene: TRBJ1-1
D gene: NA
V gene: TRBV28
clone size: few
CDR3 protein: CASSLRGTEAFF
CDR3 DNA: TGTGCCAGCAGCCTCCGGGGCACTGAAGCTTTCTTT

J gene: TRBJ1-1
D gene: NA
V gene: TRBV18
clone size: NA
CDR3 protein: CASSPLGPTEAFF
CDR3 DNA: TGTGCCAGCTCACCGTTAGGACCCACTGAAGCTTTCTTT

J gene: TRBJ1-2
D gene: TRBD1
V gene: TRBV6-1
clone size: NA
CDR3 protein: CASSFNQGAPTF
CDR3 DNA: TGTGCCAGCAGTTTTAACCAGGGGGCGCCCACCTTC

J gene: TRBJ2-7
D gene: TRBD1
V gene: TRBV27
clone size: NA
CDR3 protein: CASSPLRDSIYEQYF
CDR3 DNA: TGTGCCAGCAGTCCACTCCGGGACAGTATCTACGAGCAGTACTTC

J gene: TRBJ1-4
D gene: NA
V gene: TRBV5-8
clone size: NA
CDR3 protein: CASRSHGQEKLFF
CDR3 DNA: TGTGCCAGCAGGAGCCACGGACAAGAAAAACTGTTTTTT

J gene: TRBJ1-1
D gene: NA
V gene: TRBV11-1
clone size: NA
CDR3 protein: CASSTRGRTEAFF
CDR3 DNA: TGTGCCAGCAGCACGAGGGGGAGGACTGAAGCTTTCTTT

J gene: TRBJ1-2
D gene: NA
V gene: TRBV7-8
clone size: NA
CDR3 protein: CASSLEPGPGGYGYTF
CDR3 DNA: TGTGCCAGCAGCTTAGAACCCGGACCCGGGGGCTATGGCTACACCTTC

J gene: TRBJ1-5
D gene: TRBD1
V gene: TRBV19
clone size: NA
CDR3 protein: CASNSKDRGLSNQPQHF
CDR3 DNA: TGTGCCAGTAACTCCAAGGACAGGGGGCTTAGCAATCAGCCCCAGCATTTT

J gene: TRBJ1-1
D gene: NA
V gene: TRBV18
clone size: few
CDR3 protein: CASSLRGNTEAFF
CDR3 DNA: TGTGCCAGCTCACTCAGGGGAAACACTGAAGCTTTCTTT

J gene: TRBJ1-2
D gene: TRBD1
V gene: TRBV11-1
clone size: NA
CDR3 protein: CASSLATGGNGYTF
CDR3 DNA: TGTGCCAGCAGCTTAGCGACAGGGGGAAATGGCTACACCTTC

J gene: TRBJ1-4
D gene: TRBD1
V gene: TRBV28
clone size: NA
CDR3 protein: CASSSRDRLGEKLFF
CDR3 DNA: TGTGCCAGCAGTTCCCGGGACAGACTTGGTGAAAAACTGTTTTTT

J gene: TRBJ1-2
D gene: NA
V gene: TRBV9
clone size: NA
CDR3 protein: CASSVTENYGYTF
CDR3 DNA: TGTGCCAGCAGCGTAACAGAGAACTATGGCTACACCTTC

J gene: TRBJ2-1
D gene: NA
V gene: TRBV7-6
clone size: NA
CDR3 protein: CASSLPGGSGEQFF
CDR3 DNA: TGTGCCAGCAGCTTACCGGGGGGCAGTGGTGAGCAGTTCTTC

J gene: TRBJ1-5
D gene: NA
V gene: TRBV30
clone size: NA
CDR3 protein: CAWSFGSGRNQPQHF
CDR3 DNA: TGTGCCTGGAGTTTCGGCAGCGGTAGAAATCAGCCCCAGCATTTT

J gene: TRBJ1-1
D gene: NA
V gene: TRBV5-5
clone size: NA
CDR3 protein: CASSLDMSNTEAFF
CDR3 DNA: TGTGCCAGCAGCTTGGACATGTCGAACACTGAAGCTTTCTTT

J gene: TRBJ1-2
D gene: TRBD1
V gene: TRBV4-2
clone size: NA
CDR3 protein: CASSRAGTGDGYTF
CDR3 DNA: TGTGCCAGCAGCAGAGCCGGGACAGGGGATGGCTACACCTTC

J gene: TRBJ2-6
D gene: NA
V gene: TRBV12-5
clone size: NA
CDR3 protein: CASGPSPAGQSRANVLTF
CDR3 DNA: TGTGCTAGTGGTCCCTCGCCTGCAGGACAAAGTCGGGCCAACGTCCTGACTTTC

J gene: TRBJ1-1
D gene: NA
V gene: TRBV6-5
clone size: few
CDR3 protein: CASTEDPEAFF
CDR3 DNA: TGTGCCAGCACCGAGGACCCCGAAGCTTTCTTT

J gene: TRBJ1-1
D gene: NA
V gene: TRBV30
clone size: NA
CDR3 protein: CAWSVAGTLWVAFF
CDR3 DNA: TGTGCCTGGAGTGTGGCAGGGACTTTGTGGGTAGCTTTCTTT

J gene: TRBJ1-2
D gene: NA
V gene: TRBV10-3
clone size: few
CDR3 protein: CAISATANYGYTF
CDR3 DNA: TGTGCCATCAGCGCGACAGCTAACTATGGCTACACCTTC

J gene: TRBJ2-3
D gene: TRBD2
V gene: TRBV7-6
clone size: NA
CDR3 protein: CASSLVFSGVTDTQYF
CDR3 DNA: TGTGCCAGCAGCTTAGTATTTAGCGGGGTGACAGATACGCAGTATTTT

J gene: TRBJ1-2
D gene: NA
V gene: TRBV18
clone size: NA
CDR3 protein: CASSPPQSVLSYTF
CDR3 DNA: TGTGCCAGCTCACCACCCCAGTCGGTTCTCAGCTACACCTTC

J gene: TRBJ2-4
D gene: TRBD1
V gene: TRBV11-2
clone size: few
CDR3 protein: CASSLPTGGAKNIQYF
CDR3 DNA: TGTGCCAGCAGCTTACCGACAGGGGGTGCCAAAAACATTCAGTACTTC

J gene: TRBJ1-5
D gene: NA
V gene: TRBV19
clone size: large
CDR3 protein: CASSIWYRHNQPQHF
CDR3 DNA: TGTGCCAGTAGTATATGGTATAGACACAATCAGCCCCAGCATTTT

J gene: TRBJ1-2
D gene: NA
V gene: TRBV10-2
clone size: NA
CDR3 protein: CASSEAQTGFGYTF
CDR3 DNA: TGCGCCAGCAGTGAGGCACAAACAGGGTTCGGCTACACCTTC

J gene: TRBJ1-2
D gene: NA
V gene: TRBV19
clone size: NA
CDR3 protein: CASSIARANYGYTF
CDR3 DNA: TGTGCCAGTAGCATCGCCAGGGCAAACTATGGCTACACCTTC

J gene: TRBJ1-2
D gene: TRBD1
V gene: TRBV5-1
clone size: NA
CDR3 protein: CASSPGTGGAYGYTF
CDR3 DNA: TGCGCCAGCAGCCCGGGGACAGGGGGGGCTTATGGCTACACCTTC

J gene: TRBJ1-6
D gene: NA
V gene: TRBV25-1
clone size: few
CDR3 protein: CASSSSGGSNSPLHF
CDR3 DNA: TGTGCCAGCAGTTCCTCCGGGGGGTCTAATTCACCCCTCCACTTT

J gene: TRBJ2-2
D gene: NA
V gene: TRBV4-3
clone size: few
CDR3 protein: CASSQSGTMPSGELFF
CDR3 DNA: TGCGCCAGCAGCCAGTCCGGGACGATGCCTAGCGGGGAGCTGTTTTTT

J gene: TRBJ1-5
D gene: NA
V gene: TRBV6-1
clone size: NA
CDR3 protein: CASSEAFQGISNQPQHF
CDR3 DNA: TGTGCCAGCAGTGAAGCTTTCCAGGGGATTAGCAATCAGCCCCAGCATTTT

J gene: TRBJ2-1
D gene: NA
V gene: TRBV7-9
clone size: NA
CDR3 protein: CASSYIYNEQFF
CDR3 DNA: TGTGCCAGCAGCTACATATACAATGAGCAGTTCTTC

J gene: TRBJ1-4
D gene: TRBD1
V gene: TRBV7-2
clone size: NA
CDR3 protein: CASSLRSGGATNEKLFF
CDR3 DNA: TGTGCCAGCAGCTTACGGTCAGGGGGCGCAACTAATGAAAAACTGTTTTTT

J gene: TRBJ2-1
D gene: TRBD2
V gene: TRBV30
clone size: few
CDR3 protein: CAGVVSTLAGISSYNEQFF
CDR3 DNA: TGTGCCGGTGTGGTATCCACACTAGCGGGGATTAGCTCCTACAATGAGCAGTTCTTC

J gene: TRBJ2-1
D gene: TRBD1
V gene: TRBV18
clone size: NA
CDR3 protein: CASSPMGQGNEQFF
CDR3 DNA: TGTGCCAGCTCACCTATGGGACAGGGAAATGAGCAGTTCTTC

J gene: TRBJ2-7
D gene: NA
V gene: TRBV4-1
clone size: once
CDR3 protein: CASSQESRPSYEQYF
CDR3 DNA: TGCGCCAGCAGCCAAGAATCCCGGCCTTCCTACGAGCAGTACTTC

J gene: TRBJ2-5
D gene: NA
V gene: TRBV29-1
clone size: NA
CDR3 protein: CSVERTNTQYF
CDR3 DNA: TGCAGCGTTGAAAGGACAAATACCCAGTACTTC

J gene: TRBJ1-1
D gene: NA
V gene: TRBV5-1
clone size: NA
CDR3 protein: CASSLRGNTEAFF
CDR3 DNA: TGCGCCAGCAGCTTGAGAGGGAACACTGAAGCTTTCTTT

J gene: TRBJ1-1
D gene: NA
V gene: TRBV6-5
clone size: once
CDR3 protein: CASSHLQGNAEAFF
CDR3 DNA: TGTGCCAGCAGTCACTTACAGGGTAATGCTGAAGCTTTCTTT

J gene: TRBJ1-5
D gene: NA
V gene: TRBV5-5
clone size: NA
CDR3 protein: CASRVGRFQIHSNQPQHF
CDR3 DNA: TGTGCCAGCCGCGTAGGCAGGTTTCAAATACATAGCAATCAGCCCCAGCATTTT

J gene: TRBJ2-7
D gene: TRBD2
V gene: TRBV5-4
clone size: NA
CDR3 protein: CASSGGGSEQYF
CDR3 DNA: TGTGCCAGCAGCGGGGGGGGTAGCGAGCAGTACTTC